This T cell receptor beta chain emerged from a study of T cell clusters in autoimmune cytopenias. In terms of frequency, this clonotype is medium-sized (0.01 to 0.1%). Antigen unknown. Roughly 40,000 genome equivalents of blood DNA were amplified for TRB. The CDR3 is made up of 14 amino acids. The germline gives CDR1 MNHEY, CDR2 SMNVEV (reference sequence). TRB rearrangements were amplified by touch-down multiplex PCR with mixed TRB-A/B primers. TCRdb re-called the multiplex PCR reads; every CDR3 protein appears as one record, without DNA. This sample's clone table lists roughly 5,400 distinct CDR3 sequences. Study-wide points: TRB repertoire shifts in secondary cytopenia and chronic lymphocytic leukemia mostly reflected lymphoma, not autoimmunity. A dominant lymphoma-associated repertoire apparently masked the cluster-lack signature in secondary cytopenia versus chronic lymphocytic leukemia. Primary autoimmune cytopenia patients seemingly lacked the physiological T cell clusters found in healthy donors.

The TCR comes from a human donor with an autoimmune cytopenia or autoimmune hepatitis (not recorded which). Sequencing was done on a sample of peripheral blood. The gene calls are TRBV27 and TRBJ2-5. The CDR3 is CASSYLDQQETQYF.